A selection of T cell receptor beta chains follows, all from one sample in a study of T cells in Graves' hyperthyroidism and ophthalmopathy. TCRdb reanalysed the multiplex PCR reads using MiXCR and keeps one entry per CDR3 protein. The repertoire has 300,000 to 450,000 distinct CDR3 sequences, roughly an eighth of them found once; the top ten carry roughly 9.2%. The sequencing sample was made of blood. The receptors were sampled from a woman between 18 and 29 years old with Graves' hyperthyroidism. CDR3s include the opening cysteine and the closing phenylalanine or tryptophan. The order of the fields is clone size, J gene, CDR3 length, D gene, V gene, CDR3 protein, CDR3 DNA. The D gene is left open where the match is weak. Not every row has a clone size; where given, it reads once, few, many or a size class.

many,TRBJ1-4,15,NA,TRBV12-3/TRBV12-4,CASSPRVATNEKLFF,TGTGCCAGCAGCCCGCGAGTGGCAACTAATGAAAAACTGTTTTTT
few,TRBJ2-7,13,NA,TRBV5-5,CASSLNPAYEQYF,TGTGCCAGCAGCTTGAATCCCGCCTACGAGCAGTACTTC
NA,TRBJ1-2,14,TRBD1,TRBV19,CASSREAQGDGYTF,TGTGCCAGTAGTAGAGAGGCACAGGGGGATGGCTACACCTTC
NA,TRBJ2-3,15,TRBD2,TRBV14,CASSLSGGPGDTQYF,TGTGCCAGCAGCCTTAGCGGGGGGCCGGGAGATACGCAGTATTTT
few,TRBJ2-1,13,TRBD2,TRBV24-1,CATGLAGDNEQFF,TGTGCCACTGGACTAGCGGGAGACAATGAGCAGTTCTTC
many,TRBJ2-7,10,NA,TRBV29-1,CSVVAFEQYF,TGCAGCGTTGTTGCGTTCGAGCAGTACTTC
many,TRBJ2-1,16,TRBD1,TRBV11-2,CASSSPRTGKYNEQFF,TGTGCCAGCAGCTCCCCCCGGACAGGGAAATACAATGAGCAGTTCTTC
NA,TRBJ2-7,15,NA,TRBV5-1,CASSLEGGISYEQYF,TGCGCCAGCAGCTTGGAAGGCGGAATCTCCTACGAGCAGTACTTC
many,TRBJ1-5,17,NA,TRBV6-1,CASSESDTPVPNQPQHF,TGTGCCAGCAGTGAATCGGACACCCCTGTGCCCAATCAGCCCCAGCATTTT
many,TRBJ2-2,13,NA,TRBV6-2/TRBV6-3,CASSGTYTGELFF,TGTGCCAGCAGTGGGACATACACCGGGGAGCTGTTTTTT
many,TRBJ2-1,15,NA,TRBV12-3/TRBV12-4,CASSPRRPAYNEQFF,TGTGCCAGCAGTCCCCGTCGCCCCGCCTACAATGAGCAGTTCTTC
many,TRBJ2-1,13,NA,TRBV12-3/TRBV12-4,CASLAGGRDEQFF,TGTGCCAGCTTAGCAGGGGGGCGGGATGAGCAGTTCTTC
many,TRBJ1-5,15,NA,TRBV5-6,CASSLGTVPDQPQHF,TGTGCCAGCAGCTTGGGGACAGTCCCCGATCAGCCCCAGCATTTT
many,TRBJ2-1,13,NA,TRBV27,CASGPTGFHEQFF,TGTGCCAGCGGGCCTACAGGGTTCCATGAGCAGTTCTTC
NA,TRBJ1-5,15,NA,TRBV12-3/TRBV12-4,CASSLGGMSNQPRHF,TGTGCCAGCAGTTTAGGAGGGATGAGCAATCAGCCCCGGCATTTT
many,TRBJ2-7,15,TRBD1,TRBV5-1,CASSLRDSYSYEQYF,TGCGCCAGCAGCTTGCGGGACAGCTACTCCTACGAGCAGTACTTC
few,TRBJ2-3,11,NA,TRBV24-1,CATSELDTQYF,TGTGCCACCAGTGAGCTAGATACGCAGTATTTT
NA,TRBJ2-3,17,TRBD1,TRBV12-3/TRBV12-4,CASSFPTGTGKTDTQYF,TGTGCCAGCAGTTTTCCTACCGGGACAGGGAAAACAGATACGCAGTATTTT
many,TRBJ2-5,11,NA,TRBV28,CASRYRETQYF,TGTGCCAGCAGGTACAGGGAGACCCAGTACTTC
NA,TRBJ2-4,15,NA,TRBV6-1,CASSEGGLAENIQYF,TGTGCCAGCAGTGAGGGGGGCCTAGCCGAAAACATTCAGTACTTC
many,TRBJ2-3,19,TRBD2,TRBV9,CASSMPGLAGGAVGDTQYF,TGTGCCAGCAGCATGCCGGGACTAGCGGGGGGGGCCGTAGGAGATACGCAGTATTTT
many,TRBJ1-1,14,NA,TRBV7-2,CASSLSLVSGEAFF,TGTGCCAGCAGCTTATCCCTGGTCTCGGGGGAAGCTTTCTTT
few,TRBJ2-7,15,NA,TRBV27,CASRLGGTGSHEQYF,TGTGCCAGCAGACTAGGGGGGACTGGATCCCACGAGCAGTACTTC
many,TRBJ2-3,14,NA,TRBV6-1,CASSYSTDSRTQYF,TGTGCCAGCAGTTATTCAACGGACTCGAGAACGCAGTATTTT
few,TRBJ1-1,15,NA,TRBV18,CASSPPGPGRTEAFF,TGTGCCAGCTCACCACCGGGACCCGGAAGGACTGAAGCTTTCTTT
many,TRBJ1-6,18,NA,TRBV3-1,CASSPQGSGHLNNSPLHF,TGTGCCAGCAGCCCTCAGGGCTCGGGACATTTGAATAATTCACCCCTCCACTTT
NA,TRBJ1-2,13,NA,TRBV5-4,CASKRGSDNGYTF,TGTGCCAGCAAACGGGGGTCAGATAATGGCTACACCTTC
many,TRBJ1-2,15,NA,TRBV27,CASSPRGPRNYGYTF,TGTGCCAGCAGTCCTCGGGGCCCCCGTAACTATGGCTACACCTTC
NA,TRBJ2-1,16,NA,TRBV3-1,CASSRRGEGQVDEQFF,TGTGCCAGCAGCCGCAGGGGCGAAGGTCAAGTTGATGAGCAGTTCTTC
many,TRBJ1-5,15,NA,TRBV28,CASSQGGQYNQPQHF,TGTGCCAGCAGTCAAGGTGGACAGTACAATCAGCCCCAGCATTTT
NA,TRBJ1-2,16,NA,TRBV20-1,CSARDQRRAVDYGYTF,TGCAGTGCTAGAGATCAGCGCAGGGCGGTTGACTATGGCTACACCTTC
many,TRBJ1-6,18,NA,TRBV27,CASSLKFPRGATNSPLHF,TGTGCCAGCAGCCTCAAATTCCCCCGGGGCGCGACAAATTCACCCCTCCACTTT
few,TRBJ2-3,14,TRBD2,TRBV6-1,CASLAGGSTDTQYF,TGTGCCAGCCTAGCGGGGGGTAGCACAGATACGCAGTATTTT
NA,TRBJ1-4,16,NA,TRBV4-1,CASSQESLGAREKLFF,TGCGCCAGCAGCCAAGAAAGTCTGGGGGCCCGTGAAAAACTGTTTTTT
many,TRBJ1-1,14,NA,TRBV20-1,CSAEGRGGNTEAFF,TGCAGTGCCGAGGGTAGGGGAGGGAACACTGAAGCTTTCTTT
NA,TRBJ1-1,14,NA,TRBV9,CASSAEGAGAEAFF,TGTGCCAGCAGCGCAGAAGGGGCGGGCGCTGAAGCTTTCTTT
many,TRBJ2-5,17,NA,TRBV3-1,CASSQEREDREGETQYF,TGTGCCAGCAGCCAAGAGAGGGAAGACAGGGAGGGAGAGACCCAGTACTTC
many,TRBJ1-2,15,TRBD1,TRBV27,CASSERTGGLYGYTF,TGTGCCAGCAGTGAACGGACAGGGGGCCTCTATGGCTACACCTTC
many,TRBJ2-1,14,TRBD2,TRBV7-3,CASSLWAGDVEQFF,TGTGCCAGCAGCTTATGGGCGGGAGACGTAGAGCAGTTCTTC
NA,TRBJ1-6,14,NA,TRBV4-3,CASSQGAGNSPLHF,TGCGCCAGCAGCCAAGGGGCGGGAAATTCACCCCTCCACTTT
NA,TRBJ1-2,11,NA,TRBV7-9,CASSLDEDYTF,TGTGCCAGCAGCTTAGACGAGGACTACACCTTC
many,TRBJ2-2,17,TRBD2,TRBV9,CASSGPRLAVNTGELFF,TGTGCCAGCAGCGGCCCCCGACTAGCGGTGAACACCGGGGAGCTGTTTTTT
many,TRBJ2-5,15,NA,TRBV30,CAWSGSSGMQETQYF,TGTGCCTGGAGCGGGAGTAGCGGAATGCAAGAGACCCAGTACTTC
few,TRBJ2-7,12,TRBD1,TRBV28,CASNIQGNEQYF,TGTGCCAGCAACATACAGGGGAACGAGCAGTACTTC
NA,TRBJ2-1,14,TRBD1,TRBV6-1,CASTSGTGAYEQFF,TGTGCCAGCACCTCCGGGACAGGGGCGTATGAGCAGTTCTTC
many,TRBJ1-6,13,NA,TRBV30,CAWRKLNNSPLHF,TGTGCCTGGAGAAAGCTTAATAATTCACCCCTCCACTTT
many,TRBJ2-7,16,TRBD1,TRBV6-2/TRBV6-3,CASRPSGQGDSYEQYF,TGTGCCAGCAGACCCTCGGGACAGGGAGATTCCTACGAGCAGTACTTC
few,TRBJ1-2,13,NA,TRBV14,CASRPNQGYGYTF,TGTGCCAGCAGGCCCAACCAGGGCTATGGCTACACCTTC
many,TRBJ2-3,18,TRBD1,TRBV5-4,CASSRGAFTGGSTDTQYF,TGTGCCAGCAGCCGTGGGGCCTTTACAGGGGGAAGCACAGATACGCAGTATTTT
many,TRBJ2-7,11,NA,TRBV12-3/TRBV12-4,CASSRGPEQYF,TGTGCCAGCAGCAGGGGTCCGGAGCAGTACTTC
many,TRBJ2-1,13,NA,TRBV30,CACSRGAYNEQFF,TGTGCCTGTTCTAGGGGCGCCTACAATGAGCAGTTCTTC